In this sample, the clone carrying this T cell receptor (beta chain) turned up once. The antigen is unknown. This record belongs to a study of Tregs in tolerant kidney transplant recipients. Findings and limits, study-wide: The most relevant donor-specific Treg TCRbeta repertoire apparently came from expansion with activated donor B cells.

Unstimulated regulatory T cells (CD4+CD25+CD127-), CD4+CD25- non-regulatory cells, CD4 and CD8 cells were FACS-sorted from thawed PBMCs. Libraries were prepared by immunoSEQ multiplex PCR; TCRdb keeps only in-frame clonotypes and omits some of them. This sample has 75,000 to 85,000 clones; approximately 89% occur once, and the top ten carry 0.34%. The CDR3 is made up of 17 amino acids. From germline, CDR1 is SGHTA and CDR2 FQGTGA. Germline trimming cut 2 bases from V and 9 bases from J; bases unmatched to any gene: 9. The input for sequencing was Tregs from blood, taken before the transplant. This receptor was taken from a human donor who received a combined kidney and bone marrow transplant. The chain carries TRBV7-3 and TRBJ2-1, with 14 bases matching TRBD2. For the CDR3, the DNA is TGTGCCAGCAGCTTACAGGGGACTAGCGGGAGTGAGGGTGAGCAGTTCTTC. Translated: CASSLQGTSGSEGEQFF.